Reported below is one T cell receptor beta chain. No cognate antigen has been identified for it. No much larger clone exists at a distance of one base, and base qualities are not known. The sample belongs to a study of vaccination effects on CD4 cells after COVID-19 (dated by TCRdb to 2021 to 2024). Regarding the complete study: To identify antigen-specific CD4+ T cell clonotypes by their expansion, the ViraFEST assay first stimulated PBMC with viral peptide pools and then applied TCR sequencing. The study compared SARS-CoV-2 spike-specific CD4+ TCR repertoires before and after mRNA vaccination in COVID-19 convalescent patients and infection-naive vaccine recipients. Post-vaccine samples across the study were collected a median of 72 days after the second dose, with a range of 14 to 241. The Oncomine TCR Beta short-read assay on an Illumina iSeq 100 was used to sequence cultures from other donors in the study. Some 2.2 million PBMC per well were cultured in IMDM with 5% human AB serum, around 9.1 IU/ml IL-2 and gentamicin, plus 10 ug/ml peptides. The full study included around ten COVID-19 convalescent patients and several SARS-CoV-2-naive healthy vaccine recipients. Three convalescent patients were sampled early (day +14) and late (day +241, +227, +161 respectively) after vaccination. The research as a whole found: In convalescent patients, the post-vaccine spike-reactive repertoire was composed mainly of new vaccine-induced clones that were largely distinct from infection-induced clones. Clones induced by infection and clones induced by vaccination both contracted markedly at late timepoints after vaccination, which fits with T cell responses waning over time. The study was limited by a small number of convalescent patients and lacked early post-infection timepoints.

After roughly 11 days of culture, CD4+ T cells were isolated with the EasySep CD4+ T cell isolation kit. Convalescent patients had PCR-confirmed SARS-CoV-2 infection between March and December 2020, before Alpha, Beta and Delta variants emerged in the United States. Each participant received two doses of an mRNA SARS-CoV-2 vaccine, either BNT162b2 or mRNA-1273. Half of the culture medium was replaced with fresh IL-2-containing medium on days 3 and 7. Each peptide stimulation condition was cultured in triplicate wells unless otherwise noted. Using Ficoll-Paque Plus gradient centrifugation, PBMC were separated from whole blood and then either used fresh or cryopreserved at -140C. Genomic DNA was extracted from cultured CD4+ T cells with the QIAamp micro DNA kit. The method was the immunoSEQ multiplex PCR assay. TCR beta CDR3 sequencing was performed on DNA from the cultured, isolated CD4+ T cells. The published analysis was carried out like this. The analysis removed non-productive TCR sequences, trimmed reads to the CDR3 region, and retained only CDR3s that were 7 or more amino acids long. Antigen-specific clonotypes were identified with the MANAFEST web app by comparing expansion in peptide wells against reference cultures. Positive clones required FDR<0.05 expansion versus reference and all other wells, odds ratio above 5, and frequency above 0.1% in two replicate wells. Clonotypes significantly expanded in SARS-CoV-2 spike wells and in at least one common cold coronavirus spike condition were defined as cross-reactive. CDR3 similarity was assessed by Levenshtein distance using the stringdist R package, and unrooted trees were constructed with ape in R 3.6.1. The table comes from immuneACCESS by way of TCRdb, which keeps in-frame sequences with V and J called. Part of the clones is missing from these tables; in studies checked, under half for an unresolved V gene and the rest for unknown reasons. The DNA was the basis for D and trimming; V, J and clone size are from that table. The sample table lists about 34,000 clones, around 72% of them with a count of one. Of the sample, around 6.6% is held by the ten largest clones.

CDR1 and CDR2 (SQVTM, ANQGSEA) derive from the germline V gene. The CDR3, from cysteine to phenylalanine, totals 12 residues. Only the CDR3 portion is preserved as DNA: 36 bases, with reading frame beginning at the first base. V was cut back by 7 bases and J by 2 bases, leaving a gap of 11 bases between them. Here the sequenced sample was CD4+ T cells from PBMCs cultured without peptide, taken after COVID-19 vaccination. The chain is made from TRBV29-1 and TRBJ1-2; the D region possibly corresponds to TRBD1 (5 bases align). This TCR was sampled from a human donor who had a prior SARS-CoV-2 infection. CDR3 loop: CSGGLLNYGYTF. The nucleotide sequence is TGCAGCGGGGGACTGCTCAACTATGGCTACACCTTC.